This TCR beta chain was identified during a study of cytomegalovirus exposure and HLA in healthy donors. Regarding the study as a whole: An analysis that came later showed most CMV-associated TCR beta chains appearing HLA-restricted. Earlier analysis yielded a pattern in which most TCR beta V segments were productive about 90% or about 30% of the time.

On this clone: As yet, its antigen is unknown.

PCR primers comprised 60 Vbeta and 13 Jbeta primers. In the authors' workflow: Later work found approximately 80 million unique TCR beta chains, with about 10 million shared. This table comes from immunoSEQ multiplex PCR, and its TCRdb copy is limited to in-frame clones, with some not included. V, J and clone size reflect that table, while D and trimming were determined from the DNA. The sample records 200,000 to 300,000 clones, about four fifths being singletons. There are 16 residues in the CDR3. Germline V lookup: CDR1 SEHNR, CDR2 FQNEAQ (reference sequence). V was cut by 1 base and J by 0 bases, with 10 bases left in between.

The chain uses TRBV7-9 and TRBJ1-5, with unresolved D. Input material: PBMCs. This sequence originates from a woman between 40 and 50 years old in good health and CMV-seropositive. The CDR3 spells CASSLGTGGSNQPQHF. The CDR3 DNA reads TGTGCCAGCAGCTTAGGGACTGGTGGTAGCAATCAGCCCCAGCATTTT.